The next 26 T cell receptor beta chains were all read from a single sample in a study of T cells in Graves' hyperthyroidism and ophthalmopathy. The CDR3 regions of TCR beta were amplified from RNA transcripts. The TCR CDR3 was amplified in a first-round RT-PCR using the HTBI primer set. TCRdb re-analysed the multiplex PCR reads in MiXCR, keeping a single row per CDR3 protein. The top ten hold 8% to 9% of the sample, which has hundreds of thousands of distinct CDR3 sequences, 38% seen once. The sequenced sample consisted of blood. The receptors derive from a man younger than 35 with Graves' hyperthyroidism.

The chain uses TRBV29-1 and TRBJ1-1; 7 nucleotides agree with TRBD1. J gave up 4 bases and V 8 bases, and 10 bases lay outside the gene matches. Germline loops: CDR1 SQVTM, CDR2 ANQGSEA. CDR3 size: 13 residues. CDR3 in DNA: TGCAGCATACAGGGGCTGGGCGCCACTGAAGCTTTCTTT. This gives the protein CSIQGLGATEAFF.

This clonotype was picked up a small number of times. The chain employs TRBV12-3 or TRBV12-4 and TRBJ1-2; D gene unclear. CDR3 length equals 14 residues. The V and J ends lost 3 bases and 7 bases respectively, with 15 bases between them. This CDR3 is CASSLGFFGGGYTF. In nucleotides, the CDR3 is TGTGCCAGCAGTTTGGGGTTTTTCGGTGGTGGCTACACCTTC.

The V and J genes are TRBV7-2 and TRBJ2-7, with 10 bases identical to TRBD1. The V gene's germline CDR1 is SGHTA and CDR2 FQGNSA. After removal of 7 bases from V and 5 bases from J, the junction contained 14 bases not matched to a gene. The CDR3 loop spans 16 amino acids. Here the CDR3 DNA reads TGTGCCAGCACCCTCTCCCCCGCGGACAGGGGGGACGAGCAGTACTTC. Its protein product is CASTLSPADRGDEQYF.

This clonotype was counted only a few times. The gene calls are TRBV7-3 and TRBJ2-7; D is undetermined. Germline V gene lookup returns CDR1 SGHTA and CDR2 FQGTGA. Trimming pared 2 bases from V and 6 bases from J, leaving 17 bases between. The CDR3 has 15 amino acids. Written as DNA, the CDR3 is TGTGCCAGCAGCTTATTCGCCCAGGCCTGGATCGAGCAGTACTTC. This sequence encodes CASSLFAQAWIEQYF.

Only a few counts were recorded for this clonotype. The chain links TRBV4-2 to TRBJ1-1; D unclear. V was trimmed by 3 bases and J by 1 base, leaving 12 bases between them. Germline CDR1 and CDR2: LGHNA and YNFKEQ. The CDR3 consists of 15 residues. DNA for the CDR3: TGTGCCAGCAGCCAGGGAGGACGGCAGAACACTGAAGCTTTCTTT. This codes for CASSQGGRQNTEAFF.

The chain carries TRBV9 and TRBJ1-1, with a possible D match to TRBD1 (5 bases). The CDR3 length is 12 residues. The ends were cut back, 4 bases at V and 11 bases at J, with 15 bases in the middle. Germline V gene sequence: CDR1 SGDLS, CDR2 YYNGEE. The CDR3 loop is CASSPGDRRAFF. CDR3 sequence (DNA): TGTGCCAGCAGCCCTGGGGACCGCCGGGCTTTCTTT.

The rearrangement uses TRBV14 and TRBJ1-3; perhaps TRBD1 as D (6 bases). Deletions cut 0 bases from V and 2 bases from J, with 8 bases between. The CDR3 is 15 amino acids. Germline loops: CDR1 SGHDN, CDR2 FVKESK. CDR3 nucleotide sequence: TGTGCCAGCAGCCAAGAACAGGGAACTGGAAACACCATATATTTT. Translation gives CASSQEQGTGNTIYF.

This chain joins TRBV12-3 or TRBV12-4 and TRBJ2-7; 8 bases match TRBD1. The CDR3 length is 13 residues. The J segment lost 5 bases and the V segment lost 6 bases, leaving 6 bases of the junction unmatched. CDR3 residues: CASSDRGRNEQYF. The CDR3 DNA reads TGTGCCAGCAGCGACAGGGGCAGGAACGAGCAGTACTTC.

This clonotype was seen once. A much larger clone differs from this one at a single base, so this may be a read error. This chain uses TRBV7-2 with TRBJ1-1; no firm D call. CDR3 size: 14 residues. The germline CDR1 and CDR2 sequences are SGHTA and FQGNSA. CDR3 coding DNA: TGTGCCAGCAGCTTAAATTCCAGGAACACTGAAGCTCTCTTT. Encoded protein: CASSLNSRNTEALF. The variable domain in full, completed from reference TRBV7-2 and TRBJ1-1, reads GAGVSQSPSNKVTEKGKDVELRCDPISGHTALYWYRQSLGQGLEFLIYFQGNSAPDKSGLPSDRFSAERTGGSVSTLTIQRTQQEDSAVYLCASSLNSRNTEALFGQGTRLTVV.

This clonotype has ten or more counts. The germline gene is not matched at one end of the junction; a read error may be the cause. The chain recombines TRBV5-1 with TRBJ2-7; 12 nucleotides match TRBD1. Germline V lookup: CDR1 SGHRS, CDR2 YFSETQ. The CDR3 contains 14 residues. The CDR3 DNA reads TGTGCCAGTAGTCCCGGGACAGGGGGCTCCGAGCAGTACTTC. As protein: CASSPGTGGSEQYF.

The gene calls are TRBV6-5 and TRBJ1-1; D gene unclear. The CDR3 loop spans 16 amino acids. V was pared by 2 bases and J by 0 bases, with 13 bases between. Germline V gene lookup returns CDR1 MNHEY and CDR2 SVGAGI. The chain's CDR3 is CASSYKYLTMNTEAFF. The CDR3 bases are TGTGCCAGCAGTTACAAGTACTTAACTATGAACACTGAAGCTTTCTTT.

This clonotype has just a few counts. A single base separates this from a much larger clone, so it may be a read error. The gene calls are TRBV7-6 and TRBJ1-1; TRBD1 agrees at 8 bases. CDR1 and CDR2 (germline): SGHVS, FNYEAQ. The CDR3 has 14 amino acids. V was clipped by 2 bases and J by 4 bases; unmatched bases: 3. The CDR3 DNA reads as TGTGCCAGCAGCTTATGGGACAGGAGCACTGAAGCTTTCTTT. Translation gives CASSLWDRSTEAFF.

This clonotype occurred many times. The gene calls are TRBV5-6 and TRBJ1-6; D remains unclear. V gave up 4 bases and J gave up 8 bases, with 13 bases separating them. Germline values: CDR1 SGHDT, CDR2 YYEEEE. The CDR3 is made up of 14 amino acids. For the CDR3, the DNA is TGTGCCAGCAGCGGTAGACGGAATGATTCACCCCTCCACTTT. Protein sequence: CASSGRRNDSPLHF.

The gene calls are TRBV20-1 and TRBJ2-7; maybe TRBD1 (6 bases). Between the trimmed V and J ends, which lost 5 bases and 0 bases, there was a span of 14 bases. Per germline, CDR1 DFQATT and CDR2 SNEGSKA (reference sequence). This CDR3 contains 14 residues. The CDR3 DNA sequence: TGCAGTGCTTACAGGGAAGAAAGCTCCTACGAGCAGTACTTC. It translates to CSAYREESSYEQYF.

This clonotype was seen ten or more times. The CDR3 sequence is CAIRTPNQPQHF. DNA for the CDR3: TGTGCCATACGGACACCTAATCAGCCCCAGCATTTT. V gene TRBV10-3 combines with J gene TRBJ1-5; tentatively, D is TRBD1 (5 bases). Germline values: CDR1 ENHRY, CDR2 SYGVKD. The CDR3 is made up of 12 amino acids. V lost 9 bases and J 4 bases, leaving 10 bases between the germline ends.

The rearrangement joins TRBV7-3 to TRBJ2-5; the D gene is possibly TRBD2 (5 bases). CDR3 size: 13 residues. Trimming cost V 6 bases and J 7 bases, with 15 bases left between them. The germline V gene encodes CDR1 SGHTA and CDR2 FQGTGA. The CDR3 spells CASSYAPEGTQYF. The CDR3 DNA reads TGTGCCAGCAGTTACGCCCCCGAGGGGACCCAGTACTTC.

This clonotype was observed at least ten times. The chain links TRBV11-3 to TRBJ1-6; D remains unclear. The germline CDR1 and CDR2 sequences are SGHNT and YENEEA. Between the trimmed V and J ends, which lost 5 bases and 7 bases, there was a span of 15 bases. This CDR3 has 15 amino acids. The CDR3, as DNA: TGTGCCAGCAGCCAAATGGCCATCCTCAATTCACCCCTCCACTTT. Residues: CASSQMAILNSPLHF.

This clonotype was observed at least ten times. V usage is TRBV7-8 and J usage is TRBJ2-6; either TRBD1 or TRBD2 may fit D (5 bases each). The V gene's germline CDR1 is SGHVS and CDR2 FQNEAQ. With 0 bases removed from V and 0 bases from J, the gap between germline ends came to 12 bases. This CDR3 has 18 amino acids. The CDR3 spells CASSLALRGSSGANVLTF. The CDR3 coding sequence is TGTGCCAGCAGCTTAGCTCTTCGGGGCTCCTCTGGGGCCAACGTCCTGACTTTC.

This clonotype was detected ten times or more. The DNA for the CDR3 is TGTGCCAGCAGCTTGGATGCGGGGCTTCATGGCTACACCTTC. Translation: CASSLDAGLHGYTF. This sequence joins TRBV5-6 and TRBJ1-2, with D perhaps matching TRBD1 (5 bases). From germline, CDR1 is SGHDT and CDR2 YYEEEE. The ends were cut back, 0 bases at V and 6 bases at J, with 12 bases in the middle. The CDR3 sequence is 14 residues long.

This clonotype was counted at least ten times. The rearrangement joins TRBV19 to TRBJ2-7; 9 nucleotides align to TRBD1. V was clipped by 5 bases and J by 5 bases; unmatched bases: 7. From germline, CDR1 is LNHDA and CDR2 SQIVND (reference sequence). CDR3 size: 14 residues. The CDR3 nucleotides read TGTGCCAGTAGTCTACCGGGACAGGGTGACGAGCAGTACTTC. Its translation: CASSLPGQGDEQYF.

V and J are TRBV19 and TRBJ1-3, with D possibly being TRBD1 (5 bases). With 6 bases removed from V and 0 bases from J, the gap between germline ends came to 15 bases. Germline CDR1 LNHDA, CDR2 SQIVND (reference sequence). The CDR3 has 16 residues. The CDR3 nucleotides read TGTGCCAGTAGGGCGGACAACCTCAACTCTGGAAACACCATATATTTT. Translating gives CASRADNLNSGNTIYF. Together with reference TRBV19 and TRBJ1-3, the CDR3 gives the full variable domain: DGGITQSPKYLFRKEGQNVTLSCEQNLNHDAMYWYRQDPGQGLRLIYYSQIVNDFQKGDIAEGYSVSREKKESFPLTVTSAQKNPTAFYLCASRADNLNSGNTIYFGEGSWLTVV.

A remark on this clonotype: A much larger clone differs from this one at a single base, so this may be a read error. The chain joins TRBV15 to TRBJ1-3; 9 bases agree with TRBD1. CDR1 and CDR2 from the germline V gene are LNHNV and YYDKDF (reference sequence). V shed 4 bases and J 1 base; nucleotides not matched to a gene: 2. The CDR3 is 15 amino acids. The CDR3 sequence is CATSKGQGSGNTIYF. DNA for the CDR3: TGTGCCACCAGCAAGGGACAGGGTTCTGGAAACACCATATATTTT.

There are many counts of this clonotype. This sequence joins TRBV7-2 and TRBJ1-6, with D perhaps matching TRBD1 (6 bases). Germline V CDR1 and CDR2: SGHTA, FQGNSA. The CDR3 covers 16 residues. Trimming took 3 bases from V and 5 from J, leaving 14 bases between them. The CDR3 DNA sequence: TGTGCCAGCAGCTTTCAGGGGCAAAAGGATAATTCACCCCTCCACTTT. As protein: CASSFQGQKDNSPLHF.

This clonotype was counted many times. The CDR3 sequence: CASSSDRTSGNTIYF. In DNA, the CDR3 is TGTGCCAGTAGTTCGGACAGGACCTCTGGAAACACCATATATTTT. The chain has TRBV19 and TRBJ1-3; 7 positions match TRBD1. The J segment lost 0 bases and the V segment lost 5 bases, leaving 4 bases of the junction unmatched. The CDR3 spans 15 residues. Germline V lookup: CDR1 LNHDA, CDR2 SQIVND (reference sequence).

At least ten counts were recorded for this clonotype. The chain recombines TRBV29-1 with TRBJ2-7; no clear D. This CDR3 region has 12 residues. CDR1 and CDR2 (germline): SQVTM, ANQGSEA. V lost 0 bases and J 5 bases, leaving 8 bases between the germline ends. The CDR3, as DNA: TGCAGCGTTGAAGATCGAGACGACGAGCAGTACTTC. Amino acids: CSVEDRDDEQYF.

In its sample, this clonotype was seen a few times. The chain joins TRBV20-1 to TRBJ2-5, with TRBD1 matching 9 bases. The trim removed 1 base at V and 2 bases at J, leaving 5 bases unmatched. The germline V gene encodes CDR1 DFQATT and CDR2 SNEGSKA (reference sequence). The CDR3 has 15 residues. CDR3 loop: CSARGDRAEQETQYF. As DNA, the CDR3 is TGCAGTGCTAGAGGGGACAGGGCAGAACAAGAGACCCAGTACTTC.